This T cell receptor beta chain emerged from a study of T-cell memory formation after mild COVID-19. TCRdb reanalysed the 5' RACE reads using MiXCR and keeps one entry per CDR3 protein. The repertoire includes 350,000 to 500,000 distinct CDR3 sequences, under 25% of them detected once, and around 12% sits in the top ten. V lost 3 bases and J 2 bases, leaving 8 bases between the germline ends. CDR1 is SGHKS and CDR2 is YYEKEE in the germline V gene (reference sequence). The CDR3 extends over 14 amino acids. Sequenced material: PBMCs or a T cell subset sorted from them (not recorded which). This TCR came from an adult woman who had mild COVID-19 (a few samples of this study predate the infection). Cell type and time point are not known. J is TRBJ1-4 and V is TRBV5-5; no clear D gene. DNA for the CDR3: TGTGCCAGCAGCTCTGCCGATACTAATGAAAAACTGTTTTTT. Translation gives CASSSADTNEKLFF.